This TCR beta chain was identified during a study of vaccination effects on CD4 cells after COVID-19. Study summary: Participants were vaccinated with two doses of either the BNT162b2 or mRNA-1273 vaccine.

Sequencing was preceded by expansion of antigen-specific CD4+ T cells with viral peptide pools in the ViraFEST assay. Culture proceeded for more than 8 days, and CD4+ T cells were then isolated. Previously uninfected by SARS-CoV-2, the vaccine recipients also showed negative nucleocapsid antibodies. For each well, two million PBMC were cultured with around 9.8 IU/ml IL-2 and around 10 ug/ml peptides. IL-2 medium took the place of half the medium on both days 3 and 7. This CDR3 is 14 amino acids long. The ends lost 0 bases at V and 7 bases at J; junction bases unmatched: 5. Germline CDR1 and CDR2: MNHEY and SVGAGI. Notes on this clone: The antigen is not known.

Sequencing used immunoSEQ multiplex PCR; TCRdb keeps in-frame clones, though not all of them. Among 70,000 or so clones listed, about 79% were seen once. The sample consisted of CD4+ T cells from PBMCs cultured with SARS-CoV-2 spike peptides, taken before COVID-19 vaccination. This receptor was identified in a human donor who received a COVID-19 vaccine. The chain joins TRBV6-5 to TRBJ1-2; 7 bases align to TRBD1. As DNA, the CDR3 is TGTGCCAGCAGTTACTCGACAGGGCGGGGTGGCTACACCTTC. This codes for CASSYSTGRGGYTF.